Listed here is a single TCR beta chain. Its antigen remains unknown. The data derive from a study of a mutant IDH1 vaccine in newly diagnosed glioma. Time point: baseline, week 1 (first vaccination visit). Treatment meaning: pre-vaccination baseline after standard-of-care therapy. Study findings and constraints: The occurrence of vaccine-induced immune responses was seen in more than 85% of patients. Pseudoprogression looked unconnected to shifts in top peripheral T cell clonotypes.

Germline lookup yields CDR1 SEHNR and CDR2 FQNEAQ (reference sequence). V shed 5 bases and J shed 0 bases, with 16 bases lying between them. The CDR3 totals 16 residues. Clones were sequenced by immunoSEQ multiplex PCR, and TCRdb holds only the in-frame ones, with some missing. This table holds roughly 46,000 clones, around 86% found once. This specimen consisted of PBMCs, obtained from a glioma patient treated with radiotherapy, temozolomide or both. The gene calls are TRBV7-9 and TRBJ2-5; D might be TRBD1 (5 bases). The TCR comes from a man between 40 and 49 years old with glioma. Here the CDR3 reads CASSRRASGYQETQYF. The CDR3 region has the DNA TGTGCCAGCAGCCGCCGGGCCTCAGGGTACCAAGAGACCCAGTACTTC.